Listed below are T cell receptor beta chains from one sample, sequenced in a study of neurological immune-mediated disorders. From the 5' RACE reads, TCRdb called clonotypes with MiXCR, one entry per CDR3 protein. The sample lists under 40,000 distinct CDR3 sequences; 3% to 3.5% were seen once. Material for sequencing was PBMCs. Source of these receptors: a woman aged 55-70 years with multiple sclerosis. CDR3s include the opening cysteine and the closing phenylalanine or tryptophan. A D gene is named only where the DNA matches it firmly. Some rows mark clone size as missing; the rest say once, few, many or name a class of expanded clone.

V gene: TRBV7-9
D gene: .
J gene: TRBJ1-6
clone size: many
CDR3 DNA: TGTGCCAGCAACCCCGGGCGGACCTCTAATTCACCCCTCCACTTT
CDR3 protein: CASNPGRTSNSPLHF

V gene: TRBV20-1
D gene: .
J gene: TRBJ1-2
clone size: many
CDR3 DNA: TGCAGTGCCCGGAGGGGGGATTCAAAAGCTAACTATGGCTACACCTTC
CDR3 protein: CSARRGDSKANYGYTF

V gene: TRBV20-1
D gene: TRBD1
J gene: TRBJ2-7
clone size: many
CDR3 DNA: TGCAGTGCTAGAGAGACAGGGGTCTACGAGCAGTACTTC
CDR3 protein: CSARETGVYEQYF

V gene: TRBV5-1
D gene: .
J gene: TRBJ2-2
clone size: .
CDR3 DNA: TGCGCCAGCAGCCCGACAGTGAACACCGGGGAGCTGTTTTTT
CDR3 protein: CASSPTVNTGELFF

V gene: TRBV2
D gene: TRBD2
J gene: TRBJ2-1
clone size: .
CDR3 DNA: TGTGCCAGCCGAGAGAGGGGACTAGCGGGTGAGCAGTTCTTC
CDR3 protein: CASRERGLAGEQFF

V gene: TRBV20-1
D gene: .
J gene: TRBJ2-6
clone size: many
CDR3 DNA: TGCAGTGCTAGAGGTGGTGGGGCCAACGTCCTGACTTTC
CDR3 protein: CSARGGGANVLTF

V gene: TRBV5-1
D gene: .
J gene: TRBJ2-5
clone size: many
CDR3 DNA: TGCGCGACGGCGGATGAGGCGGCGGCCGGCGCCCAGTACTTC
CDR3 protein: CATADEAAAGAQYF

V gene: TRBV5-1
D gene: .
J gene: TRBJ1-3
clone size: many
CDR3 DNA: TGCGCCAGCAGCAAGACAGCGGACACCATATATTTT
CDR3 protein: CASSKTADTIYF

V gene: TRBV20-1
D gene: TRBD1
J gene: TRBJ2-2
clone size: many
CDR3 DNA: TGCAGTGCTAGCGACAGGGGCACCGGGGAGCTGTTTTTT
CDR3 protein: CSASDRGTGELFF

V gene: TRBV19
D gene: TRBD1
J gene: TRBJ2-4
clone size: many
CDR3 DNA: TGTGCCAGTACCCATATGGGACAGGGGAAAAACATTCAGTACTTC
CDR3 protein: CASTHMGQGKNIQYF

V gene: TRBV5-1
D gene: .
J gene: TRBJ2-2
clone size: many
CDR3 DNA: TGCGCCAGCAGCTTGGTACCAACCGGGGACACCGGGGAGCTGTTTTTT
CDR3 protein: CASSLVPTGDTGELFF

V gene: TRBV5-1
D gene: .
J gene: TRBJ1-4
clone size: many
CDR3 DNA: TGCGCCAGCAGCTTGGGGCAGGTTAATGAAAAACTGTTTTTT
CDR3 protein: CASSLGQVNEKLFF

V gene: TRBV18
D gene: TRBD2
J gene: TRBJ2-3
clone size: many
CDR3 DNA: TGTGCCAGCTCAACGGGACTAGCGGGGTCAGATACGCAGTATTTT
CDR3 protein: CASSTGLAGSDTQYF

V gene: TRBV11-2
D gene: TRBD1
J gene: TRBJ1-1
clone size: many
CDR3 DNA: TGTGCCAGCAGCCAGGACAGGGACACTGAAGCTTTCTTT
CDR3 protein: CASSQDRDTEAFF

V gene: TRBV5-1
D gene: TRBD1
J gene: TRBJ1-5
clone size: many
CDR3 DNA: TGCGCCAGCAGCTTGGGGTCGGGACAGGGTAATCAGCCCCAGCATTTT
CDR3 protein: CASSLGSGQGNQPQHF

V gene: TRBV20-1
D gene: TRBD1
J gene: TRBJ2-5
clone size: many
CDR3 DNA: TGCAGTGCTAGAGACCCGCCCGGGACAGGGAGAGGGGTGACCCAGTACTTC
CDR3 protein: CSARDPPGTGRGVTQYF

V gene: TRBV18
D gene: TRBD2
J gene: TRBJ2-1
clone size: many
CDR3 DNA: TGTGCCAGCTCACGGGCGGGGGGACGATCCTCCTACAATGAGCAGTTCTTC
CDR3 protein: CASSRAGGRSSYNEQFF

V gene: TRBV27
D gene: .
J gene: TRBJ1-1
clone size: .
CDR3 DNA: TGTGCCAGCAGTTTCAAGTCGATGAACACTGAAGCTTTCTTT
CDR3 protein: CASSFKSMNTEAFF

V gene: TRBV28
D gene: .
J gene: TRBJ2-3
clone size: many
CDR3 DNA: TGTGCCAGCAGTTTCTTCCGAAGGCACACAGATACGCAGTATTTT
CDR3 protein: CASSFFRRHTDTQYF

V gene: TRBV10-3
D gene: .
J gene: TRBJ2-1
clone size: many
CDR3 DNA: TGTGCCATCAGTGAAAGGACCCGGGAGCAGTTCTTC
CDR3 protein: CAISERTREQFF

V gene: TRBV14
D gene: .
J gene: TRBJ2-3
clone size: many
CDR3 DNA: TGTGCCAGCAGCCCTTACACGTCCACAGATACGCAGTATTTT
CDR3 protein: CASSPYTSTDTQYF

V gene: TRBV5-1
D gene: TRBD1
J gene: TRBJ1-5
clone size: many
CDR3 DNA: TGCGCCAGCAGCCTGAACAGGGGCGGTCAGCCCCAGCATTTT
CDR3 protein: CASSLNRGGQPQHF